Below, 30 T cell receptor beta chains from the same sample are listed, as sequenced in a study of T cell responses to AZD1222 COVID-19 vaccine. The repertoire was sequenced with immunoSEQ multiplex PCR; TCRdb's copy has only in-frame clones and lacks some. The table includes over 45,000 clones, more than 70% detected once. The sample in question was peripheral blood, obtained on day 0 of AZD1222 vaccination. These receptors were obtained from an adult in good health.

The chain has TRBV6-5 and TRBJ1-1; D possibly corresponds to TRBD1 (5 bases). V was cut by 7 bases and J by 4 bases, with 13 bases left in between. The CDR3 has 13 residues. Per the germline V gene, CDR1 is MNHEY and CDR2 is SVGAGI. CDR3 DNA: TGTGCCAGCACCCACGAAGGGACCACTGAAGCTTTCTTT. This encodes CASTHEGTTEAFF.

The gene calls are TRBV29-1 and TRBJ1-3; D is unclear. Trimming removed 3 bases from V and 1 base from J, with 4 bases in between. The CDR3 runs to 12 residues. The germline V gene has CDR1 SQVTM and CDR2 ANQGSEA. The CDR3 DNA follows: TGCAGCGTTGACCTATCTGGAAACACCATATATTTT. Its translation: CSVDLSGNTIYF. Filled out from reference TRBV29-1 and TRBJ1-3, the complete variable domain reads SAVISQKPSRDICQRGTSLTIQCQVDSQVTMMFWYRQQPGQSLTLIATANQGSEATYESGFVIDKFPISRPNLTFSTLTVSNMSPEDSSIYLCSVDLSGNTIYFGEGSWLTVV.

The gene calls are TRBV7-3 and TRBJ2-1; TRBD2 matches 9 bases. Germline-derived CDR1 and CDR2 are SGHTA and FQGTGA. The CDR3 is made up of 15 amino acids. The J segment lost 5 bases and the V segment lost 4 bases, leaving 6 bases of the junction unmatched. CDR3 sequence: CASSYASGEHNEQFF. In DNA, the CDR3 is TGTGCCAGCAGCTACGCTAGCGGGGAACACAATGAGCAGTTCTTC.

J is TRBJ2-7 and V is TRBV11-2, with 10 bases lining up with TRBD2. Germline CDR1 and CDR2: SGHAT and FQNNGV. After removal of 4 bases from V and 2 bases from J, the junction contained 2 bases not matched to a gene. The length of the CDR3 is 14 residues. The CDR3 is CASSSTSGAYEQYF. The CDR3 DNA reads TGTGCCAGCAGCTCAACTAGCGGGGCCTACGAGCAGTACTTC.

The genes are TRBV28 and TRBJ1-1; weak D call: TRBD1 (5 bases). The V gene's germline CDR1 is MDHEN and CDR2 SYDVKM. V lost 11 bases and J 0 bases, leaving 16 bases between the germline ends. There are 14 residues in the CDR3. Here the CDR3 reads CAACRTLMNTEAFF. The CDR3 DNA is TGTGCCGCGTGTCGGACACTCATGAACACTGAAGCTTTCTTT.

J is TRBJ2-1 and V is TRBV5-1, with D perhaps matching TRBD2 (7 bases). Trimming shortened V by 7 bases and J by 2 bases, and 13 bases separated the two germline ends. CDR3 length equals 14 residues. Germline loops: CDR1 SGHRS, CDR2 YFSETQ. The CDR3 DNA reads as TGCGCCAGCTCGGCGGGGGCAACCTACAATGAGCAGTTCTTC. It specifies CASSAGATYNEQFF.

The chain couples TRBV9 to TRBJ2-1; 10 nucleotides line up with TRBD2. Losses at the gene ends were 4 bases for V and 8 bases for J; bases not matched to a gene: 12. The length of the CDR3 is 16 residues. Germline V gene sequence: CDR1 SGDLS, CDR2 YYNGEE. For the CDR3, the DNA is TGTGCCAGCAGCCTGCGTGGAGCGGGAGGGCTGGATGAGCAGTTCTTC. As protein: CASSLRGAGGLDEQFF.

The chain links TRBV7-2 to TRBJ1-2, with TRBD1 identical over 11 bases. The CDR3 consists of 16 residues. The junction had 5 bases not matched to a gene; V was cut back by 1 base and J by 4 bases. CDR1 is SGHTA, CDR2 FQGNSA, per germline. The CDR3 loop is CASSLGVGTGGYGYTF. CDR3 sequence (DNA): TGTGCCAGCAGCTTAGGTGTCGGGACAGGGGGCTATGGCTACACCTTC.

This clone is a singleton in its sample. This sequence joins TRBV3-1 (or the pseudogene TRBV3-2) and TRBJ2-5; TRBD2 aligns across 14 bases. Germline CDR1 and CDR2: LGHDT and YNNKEL (reference sequence). J lost 5 bases, V lost 4 bases, and 3 bases had no gene match. The CDR3 loop spans 15 amino acids. This chain's CDR3 is CASSPGTSGSETQYF. The CDR3 DNA follows: TGTGCCAGCAGCCCCGGGACTAGCGGGAGTGAGACCCAGTACTTC.

The rearrangement uses TRBV11-3 and TRBJ1-6; D gene ambiguous. The V gene's germline CDR1 is SGHNT and CDR2 YENEEA. With 2 bases removed from V and 10 bases from J, the gap between germline ends came to 9 bases. This CDR3 has 13 amino acids. CDR3: CASSLTPGSPLHF. The CDR3 DNA sequence: TGTGCCAGCAGCTTAACTCCAGGCTCACCCCTCCACTTT.

The CDR3 reads CASSFPGTGANNQPQHF. CDR3 DNA sequence: TGCGCCAGCAGCTTCCCCGGGACAGGGGCGAACAATCAGCCCCAGCATTTT. V and J are TRBV5-1 and TRBJ1-5; the match to TRBD1 covers 10 bases. This CDR3 is built from 17 residues. V dropped 2 bases and J dropped 3; count of bases not matched to a gene: 8. CDR1 is SGHRS and CDR2 is YFSETQ in the germline V gene.

The genes are TRBV9 and TRBJ2-5; TRBD2 matches at 15 bases. The CDR3 runs 17 residues. The ends lost 4 bases at V and 2 bases at J; junction bases unmatched: 6. Germline V gives CDR1 SGDLS, CDR2 YYNGEE. CDR3: CASSTGLAGGLQETQYF. CDR3 sequence (DNA): TGTGCCAGCAGCACGGGACTAGCGGGAGGTCTACAAGAGACCCAGTACTTC.

This chain connects TRBV28 to TRBJ1-1; 7 positions match TRBD1. V lost 4 bases to trimming and J lost 8 bases; unmatched junction nucleotides: 4. Germline CDR1 is MDHEN and CDR2 is SYDVKM. The CDR3 runs to 12 residues. In nucleotides, the CDR3 is TGTGCCAGCAGTTATGGACAGGTGGAAGCTTTCTTT. This gives the protein CASSYGQVEAFF.

The chain joins TRBV7-8 to TRBJ1-6; the D is unclear. The CDR3 loop spans 14 amino acids. Germline-derived CDR1 and CDR2 are SGHVS and FQNEAQ. The germline V and J ends were trimmed by 2 bases and 9 bases, with 11 bases remaining between them. The CDR3 DNA reads as TGTGCCAGCAGCTTAAAGGGTGTTGTTTCACCCCTCCACTTT. Protein product: CASSLKGVVSPLHF.

The chain employs TRBV30 and TRBJ2-2, with 10 bases matching TRBD1. The germline CDR1 and CDR2 sequences are GTSNPN and SVGIG (reference sequence). With 3 bases clipped from V and 4 bases from J, the junction kept 5 bases outside the gene matches. The CDR3 loop spans 15 amino acids. The CDR3 sequence: CAWRRDRGITGELFF. CDR3 sequence (DNA): TGTGCCTGGAGACGGGACAGGGGAATCACCGGGGAGCTGTTTTTT.

The rearrangement uses TRBV18 and TRBJ1-4; D gene unclear. Trimming removed 0 bases at V and 3 bases at J, with 8 bases between. Germline assignment: CDR1 KGHSH and CDR2 LQKENI. The CDR3 contains 15 residues. The chain's CDR3 is CASSPPGTANEKLFF. CDR3 in DNA: TGTGCCAGCTCACCACCGGGAACCGCTAATGAAAAACTGTTTTTT.

The rearrangement joins TRBV28 to TRBJ1-3; D is uncertain. CDR3 size: 14 residues. The ends were cut back, 1 base at V and 4 bases at J, with 8 bases in the middle. CDR1 is MDHEN and CDR2 is SYDVKM in the germline V gene. DNA of the CDR3: TGTGCCAGCAGTTTATACCGCCCGGGAAACACCATATATTTT. Protein product: CASSLYRPGNTIYF.

The chain couples TRBV3-1 (or the pseudogene TRBV3-2) to TRBJ1-5; no reliable D call. Germline V CDR1 and CDR2: LGHDT, YNNKEL (reference sequence). This CDR3 contains 15 residues. Trimming removed 0 bases from V and 5 bases from J, with 11 bases in between. CDR3 loop: CASSQDLDRDQPQHF. In DNA form, the CDR3 reads TGTGCCAGCAGCCAAGATTTGGACCGAGATCAGCCCCAGCATTTT.

This rearrangement joins TRBV18 to TRBJ2-7; D might be TRBD1 or TRBD2, each matching 5 bases. Germline V gene sequence: CDR1 KGHSH, CDR2 LQKENI. V lost 6 bases to trimming and J lost 2 bases, with 17 bases between them. The CDR3 consists of 15 residues. The CDR3 reads CASSPGPGRAYEQYF. The CDR3 coding sequence is TGTGCCAGCTCCCCGGGCCCAGGGAGAGCCTACGAGCAGTACTTC.

The gene calls are TRBV7-9 and TRBJ2-5; D gene ambiguous. V was trimmed by 8 bases and J by 3 bases, leaving 16 bases between them. Germline V lookup: CDR1 SEHNR, CDR2 FQNEAQ (reference sequence). The CDR3 length is 14 residues. The CDR3 bases are TGTGCCAGCGCGAACCTCGAATTAAAAGAGACCCAGTACTTC. Translating gives CASANLELKETQYF.

The chain employs TRBV6-5 and TRBJ1-4; 7 bases are shared with TRBD1. The J segment lost 5 bases and the V segment lost 6 bases, leaving 3 bases of the junction unmatched. Germline V gene sequence: CDR1 MNHEY, CDR2 SVGAGI. The length of the CDR3 is 13 residues. The CDR3 sequence: CASRRDRNEKLFF. CDR3 DNA sequence: TGTGCCAGCAGGCGGGACAGAAATGAAAAACTGTTTTTT.

The chain has TRBV5-1 and TRBJ1-2; D is ambiguous. Trimming took off 0 bases at V and 4 bases at J, with 13 bases between the two ends. Germline V gives CDR1 SGHRS, CDR2 YFSETQ. There are 15 residues in the CDR3. The CDR3 region is CASSLGSGGSYGYTF. CDR3 sequence (DNA): TGCGCCAGCAGCTTGGGTTCTGGCGGATCCTATGGCTACACCTTC.

The chain couples TRBV30 to TRBJ1-4, with 9 bases that match TRBD1. J was trimmed by 5 bases and V by 0 bases; bases with no gene match: 4. The CDR3 sequence is 15 residues long. Germline loops: CDR1 GTSNPN, CDR2 SVGIG (reference sequence). The DNA of the CDR3 is TGTGCCTGGAGTGTACGAGGGACAGGGAATGAAAAACTGTTTTTT. This codes for CAWSVRGTGNEKLFF.

The chain uses TRBV7-3 and TRBJ1-1; D is ambiguous. The CDR3 is 14 amino acids. Deletions cut 6 bases from V and 0 bases from J, with 11 bases between. The germline CDR1 and CDR2 sequences are SGHTA and FQGTGA. Written as DNA, the CDR3 is TGTGCCAGCAGGGAAGGACCAATGAACACTGAAGCTTTCTTT. This encodes CASREGPMNTEAFF.

The chain carries TRBV5-8 and TRBJ1-5; no firm D call. Per the germline V gene, CDR1 is SGHTS and CDR2 is YDEGEE. This CDR3 region has 15 residues. The ends were cut back, 2 bases at V and 0 bases at J, with 9 bases in the middle. CDR3 DNA sequence: TGTGCCAGCAGCTTAGCGGGGTATAGCAATCAGCCCCAGCATTTT. It is translated as CASSLAGYSNQPQHF.

This chain links TRBV20-1 with TRBJ2-3; 7 positions agree with TRBD2. Per germline, CDR1 DFQATT and CDR2 SNEGSKA (reference sequence). The CDR3 has 16 residues. The ends lost 3 bases at V and 8 bases at J; junction bases unmatched: 17. The CDR3 nucleotides read TGCAGTGCTAGTTTTGGGGGGGAGCGGCCAATGATTACGCAGTATTTT. Protein sequence: CSASFGGERPMITQYF.

The V gene is TRBV2, the J gene TRBJ1-5; D is ambiguous. The germline V gene encodes CDR1 SNHLY and CDR2 FYNNEI. V lost 4 bases and J 3 bases, leaving 19 bases between the germline ends. The CDR3 consists of 17 residues. The chain's CDR3 is CASSGVNSKRVNQPQHF. In DNA form, the CDR3 reads TGTGCCAGCAGTGGAGTTAACAGCAAGAGAGTCAATCAGCCCCAGCATTTT.

The chain joins TRBV27 to TRBJ1-5; no clear D gene. V gave up 3 bases and J gave up 0 bases, with 9 bases separating them. CDR1 is MNHEY and CDR2 is SMNVEV in the germline V gene (reference sequence). The CDR3 has 15 residues. The CDR3 protein is CASSFLHDSNQPQHF. The DNA of the CDR3 is TGTGCCAGCAGTTTCTTACACGATAGCAATCAGCCCCAGCATTTT.

The chain employs TRBV5-1 and TRBJ1-2; 8 bases match TRBD1. CDR1 SGHRS and CDR2 YFSETQ come from the germline V gene. Trimming at V came to 2 bases and at J to 8 bases, leaving 5 bases not matched to a gene. The CDR3 covers 13 residues. The CDR3 DNA is TGCGCCAGCAGCTTAACAGGGGGTTGGGGCTACACCTTC. It yields the protein CASSLTGGWGYTF.

The V gene is TRBV7-2, the J gene TRBJ1-4; D is unclear. The CDR3 totals 15 residues. Trimming shortened V by 4 bases and J by 5 bases, and 14 bases separated the two germline ends. The germline gives CDR1 SGHTA, CDR2 FQGNSA. CDR3 amino acids: CASSSLGMTNEKLFF. The DNA of the CDR3 is TGTGCCAGCAGCTCATTGGGGATGACAAATGAAAAACTGTTTTTT.